This T cell receptor (beta chain) was recorded in a study of blood T cell repertoires in COVID-19. Original processing notes: Cell counts per sample came from amplifying reference gene primers. Sequencing was performed with immunoSEQ multiplex PCR; in TCRdb, only in-frame clones are kept and a portion is missing. That table furnishes V, J and clone size, whereas the DNA furnished D and trimming. The table includes 300,000 to 350,000 clones, under 90% detected once. V shed 6 bases, J shed 2 bases, and the junction held 4 bases outside the gene matches. CDR1 and CDR2 from the germline V gene are SGHRS and YFSETQ. CDR3 length equals 14 residues. Participants were aged about 18 to 89 years from about two dozen US areas.

This receptor was identified in a woman in her 30s who had recovered from COVID-19. This sequence joins TRBV5-1 and TRBJ2-1; 8 bases line up with TRBD2. Material: PBMCs or T cells enriched from blood (not recorded which). The CDR3 DNA is TGCGCCAGCACGGCGGGAGGTGCCTACAATGAGCAGTTCTTC. This codes for CASTAGGAYNEQFF.